This T cell receptor (beta chain) was captured in a study of technical replicates of blood from a handful of donors. The count of this clone is one. Profiled with immunoSEQ multiplex PCR; TCRdb holds only in-frame clones, not every one. The data contain roughly 76,000 clones, around 94% of them singletons. Sequenced input: T cells isolated from PBMCs. The receptor was isolated from a human donor in good health.

CDR3 coding DNA: TGCGCCAGCAGCTCCCGACAGGGGTATGAGCAGTTCTTC. Its protein is CASSSRQGYEQFF. The genes are TRBV4-1 and TRBJ2-1, with 8 bases identical to TRBD1. Germline trimming cut 5 bases from V and 8 bases from J; bases unmatched to any gene: 5. The V gene's germline CDR1 is MGHRA and CDR2 YSYEKL. This CDR3 contains 13 residues.